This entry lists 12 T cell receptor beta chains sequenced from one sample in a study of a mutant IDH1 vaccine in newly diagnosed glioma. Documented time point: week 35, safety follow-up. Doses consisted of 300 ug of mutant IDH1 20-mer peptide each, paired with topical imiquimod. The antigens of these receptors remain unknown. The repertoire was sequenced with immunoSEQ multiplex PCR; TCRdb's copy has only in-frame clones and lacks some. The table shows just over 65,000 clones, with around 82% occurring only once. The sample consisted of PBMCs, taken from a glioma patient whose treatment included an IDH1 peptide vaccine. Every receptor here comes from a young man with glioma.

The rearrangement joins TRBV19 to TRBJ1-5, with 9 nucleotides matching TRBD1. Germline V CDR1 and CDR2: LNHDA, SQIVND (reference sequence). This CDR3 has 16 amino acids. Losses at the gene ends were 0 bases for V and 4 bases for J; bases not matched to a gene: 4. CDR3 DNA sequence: TGTGCCAGTAGTATAGAAAGGACAGGGGTGAATCAGCCCCAGCATTTT. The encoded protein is CASSIERTGVNQPQHF.

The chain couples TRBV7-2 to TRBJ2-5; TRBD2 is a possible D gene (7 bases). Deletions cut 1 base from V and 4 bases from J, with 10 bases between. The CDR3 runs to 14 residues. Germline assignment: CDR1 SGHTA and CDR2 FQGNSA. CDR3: CASSLGRGGETQYF. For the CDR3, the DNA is TGTGCCAGCAGCTTAGGGAGGGGGGGAGAGACCCAGTACTTC.

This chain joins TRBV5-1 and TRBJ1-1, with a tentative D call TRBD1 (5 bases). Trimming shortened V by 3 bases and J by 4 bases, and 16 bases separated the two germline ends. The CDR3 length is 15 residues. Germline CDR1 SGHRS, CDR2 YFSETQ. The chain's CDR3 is CASSSFQAGPTEAFF. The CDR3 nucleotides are TGCGCCAGCAGCTCTTTTCAGGCAGGGCCCACTGAAGCTTTCTTT. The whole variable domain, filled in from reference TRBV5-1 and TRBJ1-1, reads KAGVTQTPRYLIKTRGQQVTLSCSPISGHRSVSWYQQTPGQGLQFLFEYFSETQRNKGNFPGRFSGRQFSNSRSEMNVSTLELGDSALYLCASSSFQAGPTEAFFGQGTRLTVV.

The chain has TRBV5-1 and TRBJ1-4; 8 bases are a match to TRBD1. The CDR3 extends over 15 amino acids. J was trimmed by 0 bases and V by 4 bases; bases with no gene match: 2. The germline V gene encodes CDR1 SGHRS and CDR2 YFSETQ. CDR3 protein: CASSGGQATNEKLFF. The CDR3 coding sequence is TGCGCCAGCAGCGGGGGACAGGCAACTAATGAAAAACTGTTTTTT.

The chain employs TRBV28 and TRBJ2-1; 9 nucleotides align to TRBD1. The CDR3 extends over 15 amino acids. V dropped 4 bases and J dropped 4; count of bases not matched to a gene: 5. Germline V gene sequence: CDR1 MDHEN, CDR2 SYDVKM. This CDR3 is CASSSTGTGYNEQFF. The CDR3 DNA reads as TGTGCCAGCAGTTCGACCGGGACAGGGTACAATGAGCAGTTCTTC.

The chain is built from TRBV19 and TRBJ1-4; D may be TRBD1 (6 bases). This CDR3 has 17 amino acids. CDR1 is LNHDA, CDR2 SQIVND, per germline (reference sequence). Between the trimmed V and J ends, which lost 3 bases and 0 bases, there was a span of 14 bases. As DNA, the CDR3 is TGTGCCAGTAGTATCCTGGGGACATCAGCAACTAATGAAAAACTGTTTTTT. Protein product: CASSILGTSATNEKLFF. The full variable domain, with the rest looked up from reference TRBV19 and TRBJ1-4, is DGGITQSPKYLFRKEGQNVTLSCEQNLNHDAMYWYRQDPGQGLRLIYYSQIVNDFQKGDIAEGYSVSREKKESFPLTVTSAQKNPTAFYLCASSILGTSATNEKLFFGSGTQLSVL.

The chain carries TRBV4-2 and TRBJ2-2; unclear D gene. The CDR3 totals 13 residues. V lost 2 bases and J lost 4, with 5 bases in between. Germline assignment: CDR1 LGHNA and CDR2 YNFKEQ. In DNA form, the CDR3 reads TGTGCCAGCAGCCAATGGGGCACCGGGGAGCTGTTTTTT. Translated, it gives CASSQWGTGELFF.

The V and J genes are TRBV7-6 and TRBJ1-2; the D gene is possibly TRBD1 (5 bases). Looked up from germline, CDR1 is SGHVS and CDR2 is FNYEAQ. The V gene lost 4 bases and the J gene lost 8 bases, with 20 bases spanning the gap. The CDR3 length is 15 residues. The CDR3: CASSSRPTAREGYTF. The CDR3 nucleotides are TGTGCCAGCAGCTCCCGCCCGACAGCCCGTGAGGGCTACACCTTC. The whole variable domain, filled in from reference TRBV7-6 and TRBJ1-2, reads GAGVSQSPRYKVTKRGQDVALRCDPISGHVSLYWYRQALGQGPEFLTYFNYEAQQDKSGLPNDRFSAERPEGSISTLTIQRTEQRDSAMYRCASSSRPTAREGYTFGSGTRLTVV.

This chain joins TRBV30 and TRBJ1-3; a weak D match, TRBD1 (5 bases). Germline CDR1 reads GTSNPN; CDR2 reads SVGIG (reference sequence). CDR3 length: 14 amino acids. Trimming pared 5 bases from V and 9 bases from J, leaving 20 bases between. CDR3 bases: TGTGCCTGGCGTGCCGGGGCCGGGGAAGGCACCATATATTTT. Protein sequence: CAWRAGAGEGTIYF.

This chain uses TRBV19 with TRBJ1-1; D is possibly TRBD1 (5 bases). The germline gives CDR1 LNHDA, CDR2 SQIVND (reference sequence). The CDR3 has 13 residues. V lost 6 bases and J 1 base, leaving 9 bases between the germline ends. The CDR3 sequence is CASSLTGNTEAFF. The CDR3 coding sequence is TGTGCCAGTAGCCTTACAGGGAACACTGAAGCTTTCTTT. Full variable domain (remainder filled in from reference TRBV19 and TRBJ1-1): DGGITQSPKYLFRKEGQNVTLSCEQNLNHDAMYWYRQDPGQGLRLIYYSQIVNDFQKGDIAEGYSVSREKKESFPLTVTSAQKNPTAFYLCASSLTGNTEAFFGQGTRLTVV.

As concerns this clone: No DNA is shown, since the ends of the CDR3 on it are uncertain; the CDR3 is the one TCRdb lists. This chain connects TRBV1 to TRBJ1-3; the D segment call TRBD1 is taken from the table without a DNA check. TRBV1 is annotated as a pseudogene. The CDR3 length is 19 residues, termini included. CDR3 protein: CTSSHHETGVVGRGNTIYF.

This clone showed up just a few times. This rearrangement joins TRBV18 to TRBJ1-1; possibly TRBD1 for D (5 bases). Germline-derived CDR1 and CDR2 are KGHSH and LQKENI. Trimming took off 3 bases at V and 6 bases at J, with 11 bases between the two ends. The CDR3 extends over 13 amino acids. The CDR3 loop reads CASSPFAGAEAFF. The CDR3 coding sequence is TGTGCCAGCTCACCCTTTGCGGGGGCTGAAGCTTTCTTT. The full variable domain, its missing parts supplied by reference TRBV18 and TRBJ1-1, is NAGVMQNPRHLVRRRGQEARLRCSPMKGHSHVYWYRQLPEEGLKFMVYLQKENIIDESGMPKERFSAEFPKEGPSILRIQQVVRGDSAAYFCASSPFAGAEAFFGQGTRLTVV.